This is a list of T cell receptor beta chains from one sample in a study of blood T cell repertoires in COVID-19. Measured with immunoSEQ multiplex PCR; TCRdb has only the in-frame clones, and not every one. Here the sample spans about 150,000 clones, over 65% being singletons. The material sequenced was peripheral blood. The receptors come from an elderly man with acute or convalescent COVID-19. Both conserved end residues are part of each CDR3. D genes are given only for firm matches. For some rows the clone size is stated as once, few or many, or as a class when expanded; others skip it.

J | V | size | D | CDR3 | DNA
TRBJ1-5 | TRBV24-1 | NA | NA | CATSDSSNQPQHF | TGTGCCACCAGTGATTCCAGTAATCAGCCCCAGCATTTT
TRBJ1-4 | TRBV18 | NA | NA | CASSPRGPGTNEKLFF | TGTGCCAGCTCACCAAGGGGTCCGGGAACTAATGAAAAACTGTTTTTT
TRBJ2-1 | TRBV4-1 | NA | NA | CASSLQWWNEQFF | TGCGCCAGCAGCCTACAATGGTGGAATGAGCAGTTCTTC
TRBJ1-2 | TRBV6-5 | NA | TRBD1 | CASSYSGTGGSYGYTF | TGTGCCAGCAGTTACTCCGGGACAGGGGGCTCCTATGGCTACACCTTC
TRBJ2-5 | TRBV7-3 | NA | NA | CASSRDTRQETQYF | TGTGCCAGCAGCCGGGACACACGCCAAGAGACCCAGTACTTC
TRBJ2-3 | TRBV5-1 | NA | NA | CASSTTSRLGRDTQYF | TGCGCCAGCAGCACCACATCCCGACTAGGCAGGGATACGCAGTATTTT
TRBJ1-1 | TRBV5-1 | NA | TRBD1 | CASSLGTGISQTEAFF | TGCGCCAGCAGCCTGGGGACAGGGATTAGCCAGACTGAAGCTTTCTTT
TRBJ1-2 | TRBV11-3 | NA | NA | CAIQQDSSPRGYTF | TGTGCCATCCAACAGGACAGCTCCCCGAGGGGCTACACCTTC
TRBJ1-6 | TRBV5-1 | NA | TRBD1 | CASSRWTGDNSPLHF | TGCGCCAGCTCACGCTGGACAGGGGATAATTCACCCCTCCACTTT
TRBJ1-5 | TRBV6-5 | few | NA | CASSYSITGDQPQHF | TGTGCCAGCAGTTACTCGATTACGGGAGATCAGCCCCAGCATTTT
TRBJ2-7 | TRBV6-2/TRBV6-3 | NA | TRBD1 | CASSYGDRGREQYF | TGTGCCAGCAGTTACGGCGACAGGGGAAGGGAGCAGTACTTC
TRBJ2-2 | TRBV7-2 | NA | TRBD2 | CASRGGGAPNTGELFF | TGTGCCAGCAGGGGGGGAGGGGCCCCGAACACCGGGGAGCTGTTTTTT
TRBJ1-2 | TRBV12-3/TRBV12-4 | NA | NA | CASSLPNGYTF | TGTGCCAGCAGTTTACCCAATGGCTACACCTTC
TRBJ1-1 | TRBV19 | NA | NA | CASSITGGNTEAFF | TGTGCCAGTAGTATAACCGGGGGTAACACTGAAGCTTTCTTT
TRBJ1-1 | TRBV2 | NA | TRBD1 | CASRPGQGRNTEAFF | TGTGCCAGCAGGCCGGGACAGGGGAGAAACACTGAAGCTTTCTTT
TRBJ2-1 | TRBV19 | NA | TRBD2 | CASGGGGASEQFF | TGTGCCAGTGGCGGCGGGGGGGCCTCGGAGCAGTTCTTC
TRBJ2-1 | TRBV5-1 | once | TRBD2 | CASRVQREYNEQFF | TGCGCCAGCAGGGTACAGCGGGAGTACAATGAGCAGTTCTTC
TRBJ1-2 | TRBV28 | NA | TRBD1 | CASSFQGASGYTF | TGTGCCAGCAGTTTCCAGGGGGCGTCCGGCTACACCTTC
TRBJ1-1 | TRBV4-1 | NA | NA | CASSQVRGMSLEAFF | TGCGCCAGCAGCCAAGTACGGGGGATGTCCCTTGAAGCTTTCTTT
TRBJ1-6 | TRBV7-9 | NA | TRBD1 | CASSPGTGGFSSPLHF | TGTGCCAGCAGCCCCGGGACAGGGGGCTTCAGTTCACCCCTCCACTTT
TRBJ1-2 | TRBV5-4 | few | NA | CATNPGQIKGVYTF | TGTGCCACCAATCCCGGACAGATAAAAGGGGTCTACACCTTC
TRBJ1-2 | TRBV6-6 | few | TRBD1 | CASSSGTDNYGYTF | TGTGCCAGCAGTTCCGGGACAGATAACTATGGCTACACCTTC
TRBJ1-5 | TRBV5-5 | few | TRBD1 | CASSFMEYRGQPQHF | TGTGCCAGCAGCTTTATGGAGTACAGGGGTCAGCCCCAGCATTTT
TRBJ1-2 | TRBV6-5 | few | NA | CASRVGAGVYGYTF | TGTGCCAGCAGAGTCGGTGCGGGGGTGTATGGCTACACCTTC
TRBJ2-3 | TRBV19 | NA | TRBD2 | CASSKASGGAGRPDTQYF | TGTGCCAGTAGTAAGGCAAGCGGGGGGGCCGGTAGGCCAGATACGCAGTATTTT
TRBJ2-3 | TRBV11-3 | once | TRBD2 | CASSTGTSGTDTQYF | TGTGCCAGCAGCACAGGGACTAGCGGCACAGATACGCAGTATTTT
TRBJ1-6 | TRBV6-2/TRBV6-3 | few | TRBD1 | CASSSRVGDRGGSPLHF | TGTGCCAGCAGCAGCCGAGTAGGAGACAGGGGTGGTTCACCCCTCCACTTT
TRBJ1-2 | TRBV7-9 | NA | TRBD1 | CASSPRQGNYGYTF | TGTGCCAGCAGCCCCCGACAGGGGAACTATGGCTACACCTTC
TRBJ2-3 | TRBV28 | NA | TRBD2 | CAGGGSSTDTQYF | TGTGCCGGCGGGGGGTCGAGCACAGATACGCAGTATTTT
TRBJ1-2 | TRBV19 | NA | NA | CASIFNSGTLYGYTF | TGTGCCAGTATTTTTAACTCCGGGACACTGTATGGCTACACCTTC
TRBJ2-5 | TRBV28 | NA | TRBD2 | CASSSSSGGAIETQYF | TGTGCCAGCAGTTCGTCTAGCGGGGGGGCGATAGAGACCCAGTACTTC
TRBJ2-2 | TRBV27 | NA | TRBD1 | CASSTYGTAGELFF | TGTGCCAGCAGTACATACGGGACAGCCGGGGAGCTGTTTTTT
TRBJ1-1 | TRBV6-5 | NA | NA | CASTVTIRTVAFF | TGTGCCAGCACCGTAACGATTAGGACTGTTGCTTTCTTT
TRBJ1-4 | TRBV5-1 | NA | TRBD1 | CASSLTGQGRNEKLFF | TGCGCCAGCAGCTTGACAGGACAGGGAAGAAATGAAAAACTGTTTTTT
TRBJ2-3 | TRBV7-9 | NA | NA | CASKRSGTSTDTQYF | TGTGCCAGCAAACGGTCGGGGACTAGCACAGATACGCAGTATTTT
TRBJ2-5 | TRBV11-2 | NA | NA | CASSLVRGSQETQYF | TGTGCCAGCAGCTTAGTAAGGGGAAGCCAAGAGACCCAGTACTTC
TRBJ1-5 | TRBV30 | NA | TRBD1 | CAWNLGQGSNQPQHF | TGTGCCTGGAACCTGGGACAGGGAAGCAATCAGCCCCAGCATTTT
TRBJ1-4 | TRBV4-1 | few | TRBD1 | CASSQDLATGDEKLFF | TGCGCCAGCAGCCAAGATCTGGCGACAGGGGACGAAAAACTGTTTTTT
TRBJ2-1 | TRBV11-3 | once | TRBD2 | CASSLDGTRGDNEQFF | TGTGCCAGCAGCTTAGATGGGACTAGAGGGGACAATGAGCAGTTCTTC
TRBJ1-6 | TRBV5-1 | NA | NA | CASSEDRRNSPLHF | TGCGCCAGCAGCGAAGACAGGAGAAATTCACCCCTCCACTTT
TRBJ1-6 | TRBV9 | NA | NA | CASSPGGILGDSYNSPLHF | TGTGCCAGCAGCCCGGGAGGGATTTTGGGGGACTCCTATAATTCACCCCTCCACTTT
TRBJ2-5 | TRBV9 | NA | TRBD2 | CASSVGALAGGWETQYF | TGTGCCAGCAGCGTAGGAGCACTAGCGGGGGGGTGGGAGACCCAGTACTTC
TRBJ2-2 | TRBV5-1 | NA | NA | CASSFTGNTGELFF | TGCGCCAGCAGCTTTACAGGGAACACCGGGGAGCTGTTTTTT
TRBJ2-1 | TRBV14 | NA | TRBD1 | CASSVGTGGNEQFF | TGTGCCAGCAGCGTTGGGACAGGTGGGAATGAGCAGTTCTTC
TRBJ1-1 | TRBV6-5 | NA | NA | CASSYSRLGNTEAFF | TGTGCCAGCAGTTACTCGAGGTTGGGGAACACTGAAGCTTTCTTT
TRBJ1-2 | TRBV25-1 | many | NA | CASSEGTGQAYGYTF | TGTGCCAGCAGTGAAGGAACCGGCCAGGCTTATGGCTACACCTTC
TRBJ2-3 | TRBV13 | NA | NA | CASSARGDSTDTQYF | TGTGCCAGCAGCGCCCGGGGAGACTCCACAGATACGCAGTATTTT